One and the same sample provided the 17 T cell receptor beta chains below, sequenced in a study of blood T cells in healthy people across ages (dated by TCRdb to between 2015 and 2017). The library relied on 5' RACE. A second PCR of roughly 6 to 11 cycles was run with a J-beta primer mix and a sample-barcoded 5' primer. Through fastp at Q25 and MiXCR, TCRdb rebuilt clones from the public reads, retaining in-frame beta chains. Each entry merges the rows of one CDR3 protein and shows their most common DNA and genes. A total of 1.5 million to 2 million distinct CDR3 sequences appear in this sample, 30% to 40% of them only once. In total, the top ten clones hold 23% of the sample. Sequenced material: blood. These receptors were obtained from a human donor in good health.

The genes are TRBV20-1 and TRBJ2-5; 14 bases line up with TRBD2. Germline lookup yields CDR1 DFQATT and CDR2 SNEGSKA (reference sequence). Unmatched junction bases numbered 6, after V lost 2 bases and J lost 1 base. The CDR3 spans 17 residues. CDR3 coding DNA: TGCAGTGCTAGACCGGGACTAGCGGGGGCCTTCCAAGAGACCCAGTACTTC. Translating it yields CSARPGLAGAFQETQYF.

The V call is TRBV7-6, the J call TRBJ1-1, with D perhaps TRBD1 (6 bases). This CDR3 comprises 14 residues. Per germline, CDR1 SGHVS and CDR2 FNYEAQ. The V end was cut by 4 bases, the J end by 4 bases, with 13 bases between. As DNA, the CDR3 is TGTGCCAGCAGCTATCTTACAGGGAGCACTGAAGCTTTCTTT. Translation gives CASSYLTGSTEAFF.

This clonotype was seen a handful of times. In DNA form, the CDR3 reads TGTGCCAGCAGTTGGACTAGCGGGGGGACCCTACCCTACGAGCAGTACTTC. Translation gives CASSWTSGGTLPYEQYF. The J gene is TRBJ2-5, the V gene TRBV7-2, with TRBD2 identical over 14 bases. The J call is in doubt because the DNA end fits TRBJ2-7 better. This CDR3 has 17 amino acids. Germline CDR1 and CDR2: SGHTA and FQGNSA.

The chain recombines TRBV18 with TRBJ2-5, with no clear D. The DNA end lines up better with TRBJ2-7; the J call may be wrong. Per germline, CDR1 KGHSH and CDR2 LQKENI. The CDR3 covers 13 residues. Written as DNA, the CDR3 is TGTGCCAGCTCACCAGCGACGCCCGACGAGCAGTACTTC. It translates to CASSPATPDEQYF.

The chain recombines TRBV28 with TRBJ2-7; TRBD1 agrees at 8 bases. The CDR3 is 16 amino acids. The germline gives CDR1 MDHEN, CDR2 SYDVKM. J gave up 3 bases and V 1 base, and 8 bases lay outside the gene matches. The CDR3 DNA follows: TGTGCCAGCAGTTTATTCGGACAGGGAGGCTTCTACGAGCAGTACTTC. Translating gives CASSLFGQGGFYEQYF.

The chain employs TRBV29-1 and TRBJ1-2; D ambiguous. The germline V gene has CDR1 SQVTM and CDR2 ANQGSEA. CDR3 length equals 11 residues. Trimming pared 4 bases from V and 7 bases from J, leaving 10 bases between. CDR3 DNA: TGCAGCGTTGGGACCCGAGCTGGCTACACCTTC. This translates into CSVGTRAGYTF. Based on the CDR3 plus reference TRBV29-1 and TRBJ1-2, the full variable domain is SAVISQKPSRDICQRGTSLTIQCQVDSQVTMMFWYRQQPGQSLTLIATANQGSEATYESGFVIDKFPISRPNLTFSTLTVSNMSPEDSSIYLCSVGTRAGYTFGSGTRLTVV.

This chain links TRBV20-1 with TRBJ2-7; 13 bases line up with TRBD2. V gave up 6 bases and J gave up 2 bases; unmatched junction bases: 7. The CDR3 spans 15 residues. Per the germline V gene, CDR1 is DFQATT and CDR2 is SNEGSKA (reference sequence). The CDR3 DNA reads TGCAGTGCAACCTACGGACTAGCGGGGGCCTACGAGCAGTACTTC. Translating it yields CSATYGLAGAYEQYF.

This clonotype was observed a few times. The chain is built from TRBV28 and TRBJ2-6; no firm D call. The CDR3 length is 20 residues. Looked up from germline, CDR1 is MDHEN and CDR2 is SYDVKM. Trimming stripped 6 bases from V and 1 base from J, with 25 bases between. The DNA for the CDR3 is TGTGCCAGCAGCTCCCTCTGGCCGGATTTGACGGAGTCTGGGGCCAACGTCCTGACTTTC. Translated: CASSSLWPDLTESGANVLTF.

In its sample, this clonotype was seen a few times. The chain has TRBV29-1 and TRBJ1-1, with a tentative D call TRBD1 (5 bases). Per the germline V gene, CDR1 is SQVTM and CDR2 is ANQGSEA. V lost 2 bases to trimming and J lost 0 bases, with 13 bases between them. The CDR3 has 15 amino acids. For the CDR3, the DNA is TGCAGCGTTGAACCGATGACAGCCTTGAACACTGAAGCTTTCTTT. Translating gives CSVEPMTALNTEAFF.

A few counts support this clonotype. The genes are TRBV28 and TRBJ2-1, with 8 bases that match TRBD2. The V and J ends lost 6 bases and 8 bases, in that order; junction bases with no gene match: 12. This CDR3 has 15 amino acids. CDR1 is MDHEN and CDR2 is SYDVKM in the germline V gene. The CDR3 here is CASRLGGTSSHEQFF. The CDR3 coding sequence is TGTGCCAGCAGGCTCGGCGGGACTAGTTCCCATGAGCAGTTCTTC.

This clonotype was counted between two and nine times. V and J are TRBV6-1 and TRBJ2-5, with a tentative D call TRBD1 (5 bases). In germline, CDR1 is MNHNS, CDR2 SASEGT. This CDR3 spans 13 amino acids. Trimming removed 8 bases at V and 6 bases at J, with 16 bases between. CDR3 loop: CASGAPYEKTQYF. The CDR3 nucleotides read TGTGCCAGCGGGGCACCTTACGAGAAGACCCAGTACTTC.

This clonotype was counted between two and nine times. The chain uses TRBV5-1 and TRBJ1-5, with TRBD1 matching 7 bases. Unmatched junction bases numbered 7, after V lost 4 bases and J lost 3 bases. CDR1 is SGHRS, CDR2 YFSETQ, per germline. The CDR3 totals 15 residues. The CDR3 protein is CASSPRDSTNQPQHF. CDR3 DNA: TGCGCCAGCAGCCCCCGGGACAGTACCAATCAGCCCCAGCATTTT.

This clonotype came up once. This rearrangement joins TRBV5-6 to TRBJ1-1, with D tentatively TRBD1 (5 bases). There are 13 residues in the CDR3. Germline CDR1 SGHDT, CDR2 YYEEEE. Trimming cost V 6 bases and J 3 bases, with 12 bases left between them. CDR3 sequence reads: CASTYEGYTEAFF. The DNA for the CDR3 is TGTGCCAGCACTTATGAGGGGTACACTGAAGCTTTCTTT.

CDR3 DNA sequence: TGTGCCGTGGGACAGGTCCTGAATGGCTACACCTTC. Its translation: CAVGQVLNGYTF. The chain is built from TRBV7-9 and TRBJ1-2, with 8 bases identical to TRBD1. Germline assignment: CDR1 SEHNR and CDR2 FQNEAQ (reference sequence). This CDR3 is built from 12 residues. The ends lost 11 bases at V and 6 bases at J; junction bases unmatched: 8.

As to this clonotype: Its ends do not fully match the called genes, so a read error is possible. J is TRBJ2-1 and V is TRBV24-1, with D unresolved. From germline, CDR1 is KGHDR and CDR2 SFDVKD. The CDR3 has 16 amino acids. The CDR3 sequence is CTTSDAGALSYNEQFF. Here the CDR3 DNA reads TGTACCACCAGTGACGCAGGTGCCCTCTCCTACAATGAGCAGTTCTTC.

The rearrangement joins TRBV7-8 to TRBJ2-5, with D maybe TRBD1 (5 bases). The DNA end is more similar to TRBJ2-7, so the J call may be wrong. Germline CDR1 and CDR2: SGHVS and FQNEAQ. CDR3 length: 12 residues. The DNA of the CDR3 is TGTGCCAGCAGCGGACCAGGGAACGAGCAGTACTTC. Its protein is CASSGPGNEQYF.

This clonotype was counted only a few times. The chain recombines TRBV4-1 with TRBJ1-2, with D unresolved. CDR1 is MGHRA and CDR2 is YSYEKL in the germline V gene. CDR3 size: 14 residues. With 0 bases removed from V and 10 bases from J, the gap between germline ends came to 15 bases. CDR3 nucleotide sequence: TGCGCCAGCAGCCAAGACGCGGGGAGAGGGATCTACACCTTC. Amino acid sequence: CASSQDAGRGIYTF.